This TCR beta chain was found in a study of OX40 agonist ivuxolimab in advanced cancers. Study observations and caveats: Dose levels from 0.1 to 3.0 mg/kg saw CD4+ and CD8+ blood T cells expand clonally by week 6.

Germline V gene data show CDR1 as SGHVS and CDR2 as FQNEAQ. This CDR3 comprises 17 residues. V lost 0 bases and J lost 7; bases outside the gene matches: 14. Turning to this clone: What it binds is unknown.

Sequenced by immunoSEQ multiplex PCR; TCRdb stores in-frame clones only, minus some. This sample has approximately 79,000 clones, with about 92% found just once. The gene calls are TRBV7-8 and TRBJ1-1; 7 nucleotides align to TRBD1. The clonotype was recovered from an adult with an advanced solid tumor such as melanoma, head and neck, liver or kidney cancer. Sample: CD4+ or CD8+ T cells sorted from blood, taken in a trial of the OX40 agonist ivuxolimab. The CDR3 sequence: CASSLAKTGTETDEAFF. CDR3 bases: TGTGCCAGCAGCTTAGCAAAGACCGGGACAGAGACTGATGAAGCTTTCTTT.